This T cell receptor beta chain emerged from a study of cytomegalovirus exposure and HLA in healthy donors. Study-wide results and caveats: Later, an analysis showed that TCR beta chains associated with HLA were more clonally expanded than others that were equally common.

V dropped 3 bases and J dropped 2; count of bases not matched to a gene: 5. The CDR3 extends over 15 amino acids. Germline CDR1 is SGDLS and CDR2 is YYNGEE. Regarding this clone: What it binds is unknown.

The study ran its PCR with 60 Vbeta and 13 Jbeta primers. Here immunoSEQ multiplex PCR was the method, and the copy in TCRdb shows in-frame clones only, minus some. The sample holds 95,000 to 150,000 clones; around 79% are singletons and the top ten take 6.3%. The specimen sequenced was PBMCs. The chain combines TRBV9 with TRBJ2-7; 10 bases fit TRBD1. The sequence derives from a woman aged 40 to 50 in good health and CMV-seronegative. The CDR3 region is CASSAGTGAPYEQYF. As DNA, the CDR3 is TGTGCCAGCAGCGCCGGGACAGGGGCCCCCTACGAGCAGTACTTC.